Presented here are 12 T cell receptor beta chains from one specimen sequenced in a study of blood T cell repertoires in COVID-19. Libraries were prepared by immunoSEQ multiplex PCR; TCRdb keeps only in-frame clonotypes and omits some of them. The sample has approximately 250,000 clones, roughly 84% seen once. Sequencing was done on a sample of peripheral blood. All receptors come from a man in his forties or fifties who had recovered from COVID-19.

This chain connects TRBV12-3 or TRBV12-4 to TRBJ1-1; D possibly corresponds to TRBD1 (6 bases). The CDR3 covers 13 residues. The V and J ends lost 7 bases and 0 bases respectively, with 9 bases between them. CDR3 bases: TGTGCCAGCAACGGACAGCTGAACACTGAAGCTTTCTTT. Amino acids: CASNGQLNTEAFF.

The chain is built from TRBV18 and TRBJ1-5; weak D call: TRBD1 (6 bases). CDR1 is KGHSH and CDR2 is LQKENI in the germline V gene. The CDR3 has 15 residues. V was trimmed by 3 bases and J by 5 bases, leaving 14 bases between them. The CDR3 sequence is CASSPTLQGYQPQHF. CDR3 bases: TGTGCCAGCTCACCGACCTTACAGGGTTATCAGCCCCAGCATTTT.

This chain links TRBV27 with TRBJ2-5; 9 bases agree with TRBD1. Germline CDR1 reads MNHEY; CDR2 reads SMNVEV (reference sequence). This CDR3 region has 14 residues. V lost 5 bases, J lost 5 bases, and 6 bases stayed unmatched. Written as DNA, the CDR3 is TGTGCCAGCAGTGGGACAGGGTGGGGTGAGACCCAGTACTTC. It is translated as CASSGTGWGETQYF.

The chain uses TRBV19 and TRBJ1-5; D may be TRBD1 (5 bases). V shed 6 bases and J shed 6 bases, with 6 bases lying between them. CDR1 is LNHDA and CDR2 is SQIVND in the germline V gene (reference sequence). This CDR3 spans 11 amino acids. CDR3 DNA sequence: TGTGCCAGTAGCCAGGGTCAGCCCCAGCATTTT. Protein: CASSQGQPQHF.

The chain couples TRBV11-2 to TRBJ2-5, with 11 bases fitting TRBD2. J was trimmed by 3 bases and V by 1 base; bases with no gene match: 1. The CDR3 covers 15 residues. Germline CDR1 is SGHAT and CDR2 is FQNNGV. CDR3 DNA sequence: TGTGCCAGCAGCTTAGGGGGACTAGCGGAAGAGACCCAGTACTTC. This translates into CASSLGGLAEETQYF.

This clone was detected only once. This chain connects TRBV7-9 to TRBJ2-3; D is uncertain. The CDR3 contains 15 residues. CDR1 is SEHNR, CDR2 FQNEAQ, per germline (reference sequence). V shed 0 bases and J shed 5 bases, with 12 bases lying between them. The CDR3 sequence is CASSLATVRKDTQYF. The CDR3 nucleotides are TGTGCCAGCAGCTTAGCCACGGTTCGTAAAGATACGCAGTATTTT.

Only a few counts were recorded for this clone. J is TRBJ1-2 and V is TRBV29-1, with D possibly matching TRBD1 (6 bases). Germline V gene sequence: CDR1 SQVTM, CDR2 ANQGSEA. The CDR3 runs 13 residues. Trimming took 4 bases from V and 2 from J, leaving 11 bases between them. For the CDR3, the DNA is TGCAGCGTTGTAGGACAGACAAACTATGGCTACACCTTC. This codes for CSVVGQTNYGYTF. The entire variable domain, with the rest obtained from reference TRBV29-1 and TRBJ1-2, is as follows: SAVISQKPSRDICQRGTSLTIQCQVDSQVTMMFWYRQQPGQSLTLIATANQGSEATYESGFVIDKFPISRPNLTFSTLTVSNMSPEDSSIYLCSVVGQTNYGYTFGSGTRLTVV.

This sequence joins TRBV9 and TRBJ2-5; 8 bases are shared with TRBD2. This CDR3 comprises 19 residues. V lost 0 bases, J lost 4 bases, and 17 bases stayed unmatched. CDR1 and CDR2 (germline): SGDLS, YYNGEE. CDR3 nucleotides: TGTGCCAGCAGCGTAGAATCGGGGGGGAGTGAGGTCAATAGAGAGACCCAGTACTTC. It yields the protein CASSVESGGSEVNRETQYF.

This rearrangement joins TRBV4-3 to TRBJ2-7, with D hard to call. The germline V gene encodes CDR1 LGHNA and CDR2 YSLEER. The V and J ends lost 0 bases and 1 base respectively, with 7 bases between them. This CDR3 has 14 amino acids. CDR3 sequence: CASSQEILSYEQYF. The CDR3 DNA sequence: TGCGCCAGCAGCCAAGAAATATTATCCTACGAGCAGTACTTC.

This clone was observed a single time. The chain has TRBV5-1 and TRBJ2-1; 13 bases line up with TRBD2. Trimming cost V 3 bases and J 9 bases; bases outside gene matches: 6. This CDR3 comprises 15 residues. Germline CDR1 and CDR2: SGHRS and YFSETQ. The CDR3 loop is CASSYGLAGDREQFF. CDR3 bases: TGCGCCAGCAGCTACGGACTAGCGGGAGATCGTGAGCAGTTCTTC.

V and J are TRBV29-1 and TRBJ1-2; 8 nucleotides align to TRBD1. The CDR3 consists of 12 residues. Germline CDR1 SQVTM, CDR2 ANQGSEA. Trimming removed 0 bases from V and 8 bases from J; junction bases left unmatched: 2. CDR3 sequence (DNA): TGCAGCGTTGAAGACGGGACAGGCGGCTACACCTTC. This gives the protein CSVEDGTGGYTF. The full variable domain, in which reference TRBV29-1 and TRBJ1-2 provide the parts outside the CDR3, is SAVISQKPSRDICQRGTSLTIQCQVDSQVTMMFWYRQQPGQSLTLIATANQGSEATYESGFVIDKFPISRPNLTFSTLTVSNMSPEDSSIYLCSVEDGTGGYTFGSGTRLTVV.

This clone showed up just once. V and J are TRBV14 and TRBJ2-4, with D maybe TRBD1 (5 bases). The CDR3 is 14 residues long. Trimming stripped 5 bases from V and 8 bases from J, with 16 bases between. Germline CDR1 SGHDN, CDR2 FVKESK. The DNA for the CDR3 is TGTGCCAGCAGCTTAGGTGGGGCCGTGGACATTCAGTACTTC. Encoded protein: CASSLGGAVDIQYF. The complete variable domain, with remaining parts taken from reference TRBV14 and TRBJ2-4, reads EAGVTQFPSHSVIEKGQTVTLRCDPISGHDNLYWYRRVMGKEIKFLLHFVKESKQDESGMPNNRFLAERTGGTYSTLKVQPAELEDSGVYFCASSLGGAVDIQYFGAGTRLSVL.